One sample yielded the 10 T cell receptor beta chains listed below, sequenced in a study. In TCRdb, the 5' RACE reads were re-called with MiXCR into one record per CDR3 protein. The sample includes 7,000 or so distinct CDR3 sequences, roughly 47% of them seen just once. The sequenced sample consisted of naive CD4+ T cells sorted from a lymph node. Subset here: naive CD4+ T cells, CD4+CD45RA+CD25-. These receptors all stem from a female donor with breast cancer.

This clonotype showed up just a few times. V usage is TRBV6-5 and J usage is TRBJ2-7, with TRBD2 identical over 8 bases. The length of the CDR3 is 14 residues. The germline V gene has CDR1 MNHEY and CDR2 SVGAGI. Losses at the gene ends were 5 bases for V and 3 bases for J; bases not matched to a gene: 6. As DNA, the CDR3 is TGTGCCAGCAGTGCCGGGACTAGTGACTACGAGCAGTACTTC. This translates into CASSAGTSDYEQYF.

V and J are TRBV10-2 and TRBJ1-4; TRBD1 agrees at 7 bases. CDR1 and CDR2 (germline): WSHSY, SAAADI. Unmatched junction bases numbered 7, after V lost 7 bases and J lost 8 bases. The CDR3 has 13 residues. In DNA, the CDR3 is TGCGCCAGCACCGCCCAACAGGGGGAAAAACTGTTTTTT. Amino acids: CASTAQQGEKLFF.

The chain links TRBV7-9 to TRBJ1-1; the match to TRBD1 covers 8 bases. Germline assignment: CDR1 SEHNR and CDR2 FQNEAQ (reference sequence). The CDR3 totals 16 residues. Trimming at V came to 0 bases and at J to 6 bases, leaving 9 bases not matched to a gene. The CDR3 coding sequence is TGTGCCAGCAGCTTAGCGCTCGGACAGGGACACGCTGAAGCTTTCTTT. This gives the protein CASSLALGQGHAEAFF.

This sequence joins TRBV5-6 and TRBJ2-5, with D perhaps matching TRBD2 (5 bases). Trimming cost V 2 bases and J 5 bases, with 16 bases left between them. The V gene's germline CDR1 is SGHDT and CDR2 YYEEEE. The CDR3 has 15 amino acids. This CDR3 reads CASSLSRGERETQYF. In DNA, the CDR3 is TGTGCCAGCAGCTTAAGCCGGGGAGAGCGGGAGACCCAGTACTTC.

The J gene is TRBJ1-1, the V gene TRBV5-1, with a weak D call TRBD1 (5 bases). V was cut by 1 base and J by 4 bases, with 14 bases left in between. In germline, CDR1 is SGHRS, CDR2 YFSETQ. The CDR3 contains 15 residues. The CDR3 DNA reads as TGCGCCAGCAGCTTGCAGGGCGACGGTTTCACTGAAGCTTTCTTT. This codes for CASSLQGDGFTEAFF.

The chain uses TRBV11-2 and TRBJ2-3, with TRBD2 matching 10 bases. Germline CDR1 SGHAT, CDR2 FQNNGV. Trimming took 3 bases from V and 5 from J; bases not matched to a gene: 8. The CDR3 is made up of 16 amino acids. The CDR3 region is CASSFLLAGEVDTQYF. CDR3 bases: TGTGCCAGCAGCTTCCTTCTAGCGGGGGAGGTAGATACGCAGTATTTT.

This chain joins TRBV12-3 or TRBV12-4 and TRBJ2-7; no definite D call. V lost 6 bases, J lost 2 bases, and 8 bases lay in between. The CDR3 is 12 residues long. The CDR3 is CASSPGTYEQYF. The CDR3 nucleotides read TGTGCCAGCAGCCCAGGAACCTACGAGCAGTACTTC.

This clonotype came up a few times. This chain joins TRBV20-1 and TRBJ2-7; D is possibly TRBD1 (6 bases). This CDR3 is built from 13 residues. Germline CDR1 is DFQATT and CDR2 is SNEGSKA (reference sequence). With 4 bases removed from V and 2 bases from J, the gap between germline ends came to 12 bases. DNA of the CDR3: TGCAGTGCTAACAGCGGACAGACCTACGAGCAGTACTTC. Translated: CSANSGQTYEQYF.

This clonotype occurred a few times. The chain has TRBV3-1 and TRBJ2-3, with 12 positions matching TRBD2. Germline-derived CDR1 and CDR2 are LGHDT and YNNKEL (reference sequence). The CDR3 runs 16 residues. Trimming took 3 bases from V and 1 from J; bases not matched to a gene: 2. The CDR3 loop reads CASSHPSGRGTDTQYF. The CDR3 region has the DNA TGTGCCAGCAGCCACCCTAGCGGGAGGGGCACAGATACGCAGTATTTT.

The chain links TRBV3-1 to TRBJ2-1, with 7 bases fitting TRBD1. CDR3 length equals 16 residues. With V trimmed by 0 bases and J by 4 bases, 6 bases remained unmatched. Germline V gene data show CDR1 as LGHDT and CDR2 as YNNKEL (reference sequence). The CDR3 loop reads CASSQERGRGYNEQFF. In DNA, the CDR3 is TGTGCCAGCAGCCAAGAAAGGGGGCGCGGTTACAATGAGCAGTTCTTC.